Detailed here is one T cell receptor beta chain. The sample comes from a study of blood T cell repertoires in COVID-19. As for the study in general: COVID-19 samples collected from the United States, Italy and Spain covered acute and convalescent phases. PBMCs, B-cell-depleted T cells, or T cells provided the cDNA or gDNA that made up the material.

With V trimmed by 4 bases and J by 5 bases, 1 base remained unmatched. The CDR3 is 13 residues long. Germline values: CDR1 LGHNA, CDR2 YSLEER. Authors' analysis steps: Nucleated cell counts were estimated from reference gene primer amplification. Profiling relied on immunoSEQ multiplex PCR, and the TCRdb table lists in-frame clones only, not all of them. That table supplies the V and J calls and clone size; D and trimming were determined from the DNA. In the table there are some 15,000 clones, approximately 90% of which are singletons. The sequenced sample consisted of peripheral blood. The chain combines TRBV4-3 with TRBJ1-2; TRBD1 matches 10 bases. This sequence was found in a human donor in a cohort sampled during active COVID-19. This chain's CDR3 is CASSPGQGYGYTF. DNA of the CDR3: TGCGCCAGCAGCCCGGGACAGGGGTATGGCTACACCTTC.